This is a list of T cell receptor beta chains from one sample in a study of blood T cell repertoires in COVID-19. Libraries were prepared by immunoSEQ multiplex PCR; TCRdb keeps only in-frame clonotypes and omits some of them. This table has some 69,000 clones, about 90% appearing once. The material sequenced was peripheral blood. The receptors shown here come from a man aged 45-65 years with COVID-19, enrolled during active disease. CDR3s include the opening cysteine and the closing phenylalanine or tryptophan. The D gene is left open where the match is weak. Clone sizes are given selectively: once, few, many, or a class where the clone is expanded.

CDR3aa: CASSATPSSYNEQFF
CDR3nt: TGTGCCAGCAGCGCGACTCCTAGCTCCTACAATGAGCAGTTCTTC
abundance: .
d_gene: .
j_gene: TRBJ2-1
v_gene: TRBV6-5

CDR3aa: CSASGSRGTFSYNEQFF
CDR3nt: TGCAGTGCTAGTGGATCCCGGGGAACATTCTCCTACAATGAGCAGTTCTTC
abundance: .
d_gene: .
j_gene: TRBJ2-1
v_gene: TRBV20-1

CDR3aa: CASTPLRGGTEAFF
CDR3nt: TGTGCCAGCACCCCTCTCCGGGGAGGCACTGAAGCTTTCTTT
abundance: .
d_gene: .
j_gene: TRBJ1-1
v_gene: TRBV9

CDR3aa: CASSSGQRAFF
CDR3nt: TGTGCCAGCAGCTCTGGACAACGGGCTTTCTTT
abundance: once
d_gene: .
j_gene: TRBJ1-1
v_gene: TRBV5-6

CDR3aa: CASSLVEDGEQYF
CDR3nt: TGTGCCAGCAGCTTAGTGGAGGATGGCGAGCAGTACTTC
abundance: .
d_gene: .
j_gene: TRBJ2-7
v_gene: TRBV7-2

CDR3aa: CASSLGAGGATLETQYF
CDR3nt: TGTGCCAGCAGCTTGGGAGCGGGAGGGGCGACCTTAGAGACCCAGTACTTC
abundance: once
d_gene: TRBD2
j_gene: TRBJ2-5
v_gene: TRBV5-8

CDR3aa: CATSSRGHEAFF
CDR3nt: TGTGCCACCAGTTCCAGGGGCCACGAAGCTTTCTTT
abundance: .
d_gene: .
j_gene: TRBJ1-1
v_gene: TRBV24-1

CDR3aa: CASSWTSGGGVLEQFF
CDR3nt: TGCGCCAGCAGCTGGACTAGCGGGGGAGGAGTGCTTGAGCAGTTCTTC
abundance: .
d_gene: TRBD2
j_gene: TRBJ2-1
v_gene: TRBV5-1

CDR3aa: CASSPVGTSGSTQYF
CDR3nt: TGCGCCAGCAGCCCAGTAGGGACTAGCGGGAGTACGCAGTATTTT
abundance: .
d_gene: TRBD2
j_gene: TRBJ2-3
v_gene: TRBV10-2

CDR3aa: CASSFRGEAREQYF
CDR3nt: TGTGCCAGCAGCTTCAGGGGCGAGGCTAGGGAGCAGTACTTC
abundance: .
d_gene: .
j_gene: TRBJ2-7
v_gene: TRBV7-2

CDR3aa: CASSLGTGTYNEQFF
CDR3nt: TGTGCCAGCAGCCTCGGGACAGGAACCTACAATGAGCAGTTCTTC
abundance: .
d_gene: TRBD1
j_gene: TRBJ2-1
v_gene: TRBV7-3

CDR3aa: CASSSLGSTDTQYF
CDR3nt: TGCGCCAGCAGCTCCCTAGGCAGCACAGATACGCAGTATTTT
abundance: .
d_gene: .
j_gene: TRBJ2-3
v_gene: TRBV5-1

CDR3aa: CASSKVQGGVLNSPLHF
CDR3nt: TGTGCCAGCAGCAAAGTGCAGGGCGGAGTCCTAAATTCACCCCTCCACTTT
abundance: .
d_gene: .
j_gene: TRBJ1-6
v_gene: TRBV21-1

CDR3aa: CATRGGYEQYF
CDR3nt: TGTGCCACCAGAGGGGGCTACGAGCAGTACTTC
abundance: .
d_gene: .
j_gene: TRBJ2-7
v_gene: TRBV19

CDR3aa: CASSIGYLQRKKRTGELFF
CDR3nt: TGTGCCAGTAGTATAGGGTATTTGCAGAGGAAAAAGAGAACCGGGGAGCTGTTTTTT
abundance: .
d_gene: .
j_gene: TRBJ2-2
v_gene: TRBV19

CDR3aa: CASSLGQGLGDTQYF
CDR3nt: TGCGCCAGCAGCTTGGGACAGGGGCTGGGAGATACGCAGTATTTT
abundance: .
d_gene: TRBD1
j_gene: TRBJ2-3
v_gene: TRBV5-1

CDR3aa: CASSPLHRGWSEQYF
CDR3nt: TGTGCCAGCAGTCCCCTCCACAGGGGCTGGAGCGAGCAGTACTTC
abundance: .
d_gene: TRBD1
j_gene: TRBJ2-7
v_gene: TRBV6-5

CDR3aa: CARSLAPGAGNTIYF
CDR3nt: TGTGCCAGAAGCTTGGCCCCCGGAGCTGGAAACACCATATATTTT
abundance: .
d_gene: .
j_gene: TRBJ1-3
v_gene: TRBV5-3

CDR3aa: CASRHRGKMNTEAFF
CDR3nt: TGTGCCAGCAGACACAGGGGGAAGATGAACACTGAAGCTTTCTTT
abundance: .
d_gene: TRBD1
j_gene: TRBJ1-1
v_gene: TRBV6-5

CDR3aa: CASSSTPRGEQYF
CDR3nt: TGTGCCAGCAGTTCCACCCCCCGGGGCGAGCAGTACTTC
abundance: .
d_gene: .
j_gene: TRBJ2-7
v_gene: TRBV12-3/TRBV12-4

CDR3aa: CASSLHRTGVFYGYTF
CDR3nt: TGCGCCAGCAGCTTGCATCGGACAGGTGTCTTCTATGGCTACACCTTC
abundance: .
d_gene: TRBD1
j_gene: TRBJ1-2
v_gene: TRBV5-1

CDR3aa: CASSQDGGRGYGYTF
CDR3nt: TGTGCCAGCAGCCAAGATGGTGGCAGGGGCTATGGCTACACCTTC
abundance: few
d_gene: .
j_gene: TRBJ1-2
v_gene: TRBV14

CDR3aa: CASRPGLAGGRWYEQYF
CDR3nt: TGTGCCAGCAGACCGGGACTAGCGGGAGGCAGGTGGTACGAGCAGTACTTC
abundance: .
d_gene: TRBD2
j_gene: TRBJ2-7
v_gene: TRBV28

CDR3aa: CASSLGGSEAFF
CDR3nt: TGTGCCAGCAGCTTAGGTGGGAGTGAAGCTTTCTTT
abundance: .
d_gene: .
j_gene: TRBJ1-1
v_gene: TRBV7-2

CDR3aa: CASSSDSGINNQPQHF
CDR3nt: TGTGCCAGCAGTTCCGACAGTGGAATCAACAATCAGCCCCAGCATTTT
abundance: .
d_gene: .
j_gene: TRBJ1-5
v_gene: TRBV2